The 32 T cell receptor beta chains below come from one sample, sequenced in a study of beta chain features in type 1 diabetes. The whole isolated RNA underwent reverse transcription, so sequencing captured expressed TCRB transcripts. Profiling relied on immunoSEQ multiplex PCR, and the TCRdb table lists in-frame clones only, not all of them. The repertoire holds under 300,000 clones, 25% to 30% seen once, with approximately 4% in the top ten. The sample comprised central memory CD4+ T cells from blood. All receptors come from a man between 25 and 39 years old in good health.

The rearrangement joins TRBV9 to TRBJ2-5; 9 bases are shared with TRBD2. The CDR3 runs 15 residues. J gave up 2 bases and V 2 bases, and 4 bases lay outside the gene matches. Germline CDR1 is SGDLS and CDR2 is YYNGEE. CDR3: CASSVLAGTQETQYF. The CDR3 region has the DNA TGTGCCAGCAGCGTCCTAGCGGGGACACAAGAGACCCAGTACTTC.

This clone has just a few counts. This sequence joins TRBV19 and TRBJ1-3; D is unclear. The germline CDR1 and CDR2 sequences are LNHDA and SQIVND (reference sequence). V lost 9 bases to trimming and J lost 0 bases, with 9 bases between them. The CDR3 loop spans 13 amino acids. The CDR3 here is CASLLTSGNTIYF. The CDR3 DNA sequence: TGTGCCAGCCTCCTGACCTCTGGAAACACCATATATTTT. Full variable domain (rest looked up from reference TRBV19 and TRBJ1-3): DGGITQSPKYLFRKEGQNVTLSCEQNLNHDAMYWYRQDPGQGLRLIYYSQIVNDFQKGDIAEGYSVSREKKESFPLTVTSAQKNPTAFYLCASLLTSGNTIYFGEGSWLTVV.

The chain couples TRBV7-2 to TRBJ2-7; D is unresolved. Looked up from germline, CDR1 is SGHTA and CDR2 is FQGNSA. There are 14 residues in the CDR3. Trimming took off 1 base at V and 2 bases at J, with 9 bases between the two ends. CDR3 nucleotide sequence: TGTGCCAGCAGCTTAGGGGTGGGGACCTACGAGCAGTACTTC. Residues: CASSLGVGTYEQYF.

The chain is built from TRBV7-2 and TRBJ2-3, with 8 bases identical to TRBD2. CDR1 SGHTA and CDR2 FQGNSA come from the germline V gene. Trimming at V came to 5 bases and at J to 5 bases, leaving 12 bases not matched to a gene. The CDR3 has 16 amino acids. The CDR3 is CASSPGGGRVRDTQYF. DNA of the CDR3: TGTGCCAGCAGCCCCGGGGGGGGCCGAGTCAGAGATACGCAGTATTTT.

Here the CDR3 DNA reads TGTGCCATCAGCGGGGGTGGAGGTTGGCAGAGCTACACCTTC. Its translation: CAISGGGGWQSYTF. This rearrangement joins TRBV10-3 to TRBJ1-2; TRBD1 is a possible D gene (5 bases). The germline CDR1 and CDR2 sequences are ENHRY and SYGVKD. Trimming stripped 6 bases from V and 9 bases from J, with 20 bases between. The CDR3 runs to 14 residues.

CDR3 nucleotide sequence: TGCGCCAGCAGCCAAATGAGCGGGGCAGGGGAGACCCAGTACTTC. Translating gives CASSQMSGAGETQYF. J is TRBJ2-5 and V is TRBV4-1, with TRBD2 matching over 7 bases. The length of the CDR3 is 15 residues. The germline V gene has CDR1 MGHRA and CDR2 YSYEKL. V shed 2 bases and J 5 bases; nucleotides not matched to a gene: 8.

V and J are TRBV18 and TRBJ2-5; D is unclear. Trimming took 4 bases from V and 4 from J, leaving 10 bases between them. CDR1 is KGHSH, CDR2 LQKENI, per germline. The CDR3 contains 13 residues. CDR3 in DNA: TGTGCCAGCTCACTCAACAGAGGAGAGACCCAGTACTTC. Encoded protein: CASSLNRGETQYF. The full variable domain, with the rest looked up from reference TRBV18 and TRBJ2-5, is NAGVMQNPRHLVRRRGQEARLRCSPMKGHSHVYWYRQLPEEGLKFMVYLQKENIIDESGMPKERFSAEFPKEGPSILRIQQVVRGDSAAYFCASSLNRGETQYFGPGTRLLVL.

The CDR3 DNA follows: TGTGCCAGCAGTTTATCTAGCGCCTCCTACGAGCAGTACTTC. It yields the protein CASSLSSASYEQYF. V is TRBV2 and J is TRBJ2-7; a weak D match, TRBD2 (6 bases). Trimming pared 5 bases from V and 0 bases from J, leaving 11 bases between. CDR1 is SNHLY and CDR2 is FYNNEI in the germline V gene. The CDR3 consists of 14 residues.

The sample holds a few counts of this clone. The chain uses TRBV21-1 and TRBJ2-2; the DNA was not used to check the table's D call, TRBD1. TRBV21-1 is an annotated pseudogene. CDR3 length equals 15 residues. CDR3 bases: TGTGCCAGCAGCCCCTTCAGACAGGGGGCCGGGGAGCTGTTTTTT. Its translation is CASSPFRQGAGELFF.

This clone was counted between two and nine times. V usage is TRBV30 and J usage is TRBJ2-7; a weak D match, TRBD2 (5 bases). The CDR3 sequence is 13 residues long. Germline loops: CDR1 GTSNPN, CDR2 SVGIG (reference sequence). V was shortened by 4 bases and J by 3 bases, with 13 bases between the two germline ends. The CDR3 DNA reads as TGTGCCTGGACCTCTGGACTTATCTACGAGCAGTACTTC. It yields the protein CAWTSGLIYEQYF.

This clone was recorded once. The V gene is TRBV7-2, the J gene TRBJ2-5, with a weak D call TRBD2 (6 bases). Germline assignment: CDR1 SGHTA and CDR2 FQGNSA. V lost 3 bases and J 0 bases, leaving 8 bases between the germline ends. The CDR3 contains 14 residues. The CDR3 DNA is TGTGCCAGCAGCTTTGGGGGGAACCAAGAGACCCAGTACTTC. Encoded protein: CASSFGGNQETQYF.

In nucleotides, the CDR3 is TGTGCCAGCAGCGTCTCCCCCACTAGAGAGCAGTACTTC. Translation: CASSVSPTREQYF. The chain uses TRBV9 and TRBJ2-7; TRBD2 might be the D (5 bases). V was pared by 2 bases and J by 7 bases, with 13 bases between. The CDR3 is 13 residues long. Germline V gene lookup returns CDR1 SGDLS and CDR2 YYNGEE. Full variable domain (rest looked up from reference TRBV9 and TRBJ2-7): DSGVTQTPKHLITATGQRVTLRCSPRSGDLSVYWYQQSLDQGLQFLIQYYNGEERAKGNILERFSAQQFPDLHSELNLSSLELGDSALYFCASSVSPTREQYFGPGTRLTVT.

This chain uses TRBV9 with TRBJ2-5; D may be TRBD2 (6 bases). Germline loops: CDR1 SGDLS, CDR2 YYNGEE. V lost 3 bases, J lost 4 bases, and 16 bases lay in between. The CDR3 is made up of 15 amino acids. Here the CDR3 reads CASSARSGFGETQYF. CDR3 sequence (DNA): TGTGCCAGCAGCGCGCGTAGCGGCTTTGGAGAGACCCAGTACTTC.

This chain connects TRBV10-3 to TRBJ1-5; D uncertain. Germline lookup yields CDR1 ENHRY and CDR2 SYGVKD. Deletions cut 1 base from V and 0 bases from J, with 4 bases between. The CDR3 consists of 14 residues. CDR3 nucleotides: TGTGCCATCAGTGAGTGGCGTAGCAATCAGCCCCAGCATTTT. It encodes CAISEWRSNQPQHF.

A note on this clone: At one boundary the junction diverges from the germline segment, which might be a read error. This chain uses TRBV28 with TRBJ1-5; D possibly corresponds to TRBD1 (6 bases). The CDR3 runs 15 residues. CDR1 is MDHEN and CDR2 is SYDVKM in the germline V gene. This CDR3 reads CASRLSGEGNQPQHF. CDR3 coding DNA: TGTGCCAGCAGATTATCAGGGGAGGGCAATCAGCCCCAGCATTTT.

The V and J genes are TRBV20-1 and TRBJ2-7; 7 bases align to TRBD1. The CDR3 is 11 amino acids. Looked up from germline, CDR1 is DFQATT and CDR2 is SNEGSKA (reference sequence). J gave up 5 bases and V 6 bases, and 4 bases lay outside the gene matches. CDR3 sequence (DNA): TGCAGTGCAGGACAGGCGGACGAGCAGTACTTC. It translates to CSAGQADEQYF.

This clone was seen a handful of times. The DNA of the CDR3 is TGTGCCAGTAGTCCCGGGACTACCCCTGAAGGGCCCCAGCATTTT. This translates into CASSPGTTPEGPQHF. The chain carries TRBV19 and TRBJ1-5; a weak D match, TRBD1 (5 bases). Germline V gene lookup returns CDR1 LNHDA and CDR2 SQIVND (reference sequence). The CDR3 extends over 15 amino acids. V lost 5 bases and J 9 bases, leaving 20 bases between the germline ends. Complete variable domain (other parts from reference TRBV19 and TRBJ1-5): DGGITQSPKYLFRKEGQNVTLSCEQNLNHDAMYWYRQDPGQGLRLIYYSQIVNDFQKGDIAEGYSVSREKKESFPLTVTSAQKNPTAFYLCASSPGTTPEGPQHFGDGTRLSIL.

The J gene is TRBJ2-6, the V gene TRBV6-1, with D perhaps TRBD2 (6 bases). The germline V and J ends were trimmed by 0 bases and 3 bases, with 12 bases remaining between them. Germline V CDR1 and CDR2: MNHNS, SASEGT. CDR3 length: 17 residues. CDR3 sequence reads: CASSEATSRGGANVLTF. The CDR3 nucleotides read TGTGCCAGCAGTGAAGCCACTAGCAGAGGTGGGGCCAACGTCCTGACTTTC.

Comments on this clone: The sample carries other DNA sequences with the same CDR3. This chain joins TRBV30 and TRBJ1-4; unclear D gene. Germline V gene data show CDR1 as GTSNPN and CDR2 as SVGIG (reference sequence). CDR3 length: 14 residues. V lost 0 bases, J lost 0 bases, and 5 bases lay in between. CDR3: CAWSVRATNEKLFF. CDR3 DNA sequence: TGTGCCTGGAGTGTACGTGCAACTAATGAAAAACTGTTTTTT.

The V gene is TRBV7-2, the J gene TRBJ1-5; D call uncertain. V was shortened by 5 bases and J by 11 bases, with 13 bases between the two germline ends. This CDR3 contains 12 residues. Germline V gene sequence: CDR1 SGHTA, CDR2 FQGNSA. The CDR3 coding sequence is TGTGCCAGCAGCCAGGACGTAGGGTCCCAGCATTTT. Amino acids: CASSQDVGSQHF.

This clone was seen only a few times. The CDR3, as DNA: TGTGCCAGCAGTTACTCGCTCACCCACCCCGTCGAGCAGTACTTC. Its protein product is CASSYSLTHPVEQYF. The chain is built from TRBV6-5 and TRBJ2-7, with no clear D. Germline V gives CDR1 MNHEY, CDR2 SVGAGI. V was cut by 0 bases and J by 6 bases, with 15 bases left in between. The CDR3 length is 15 residues.

This clone appeared a few times. The junction departs from germline at one end; a sequencing error may be responsible. The chain employs TRBV29-1 and TRBJ2-1; D unclear. The germline CDR1 and CDR2 sequences are SQVTM and ANQGSEA. The CDR3 spans 13 residues. The CDR3 DNA sequence: TGCAGCTCAGAGGAATGGCCCTACACTGAGCAGTTCTTC. Residues: CSSEEWPYTEQFF.

V gene TRBV6-5 combines with J gene TRBJ1-4, with TRBD1 matching 7 bases. Germline CDR1 reads MNHEY; CDR2 reads SVGAGI. CDR3 length: 14 amino acids. V lost 5 bases and J lost 5; bases outside the gene matches: 5. The CDR3 spells CASSLGTVNEKLFF. Here the CDR3 DNA reads TGTGCCAGCAGTCTCGGGACAGTCAATGAAAAACTGTTTTTT.

This clone has just a few counts. The V call is TRBV11-3, the J call TRBJ1-2; D uncertain. With 4 bases removed from V and 8 bases from J, the gap between germline ends came to 23 bases. Germline CDR1 is SGHNT and CDR2 is YENEEA. This CDR3 comprises 16 residues. CDR3 sequence reads: CASSSPTGPSVEGYTF. In DNA, the CDR3 is TGTGCCAGCAGCTCACCGACCGGCCCATCAGTGGAGGGCTACACCTTC.

The chain joins TRBV4-3 to TRBJ2-2, with 7 bases fitting TRBD2. V gave up 1 base and J gave up 4 bases; unmatched junction bases: 6. This CDR3 is 16 amino acids long. Germline V gene lookup returns CDR1 LGHNA and CDR2 YSLEER. The CDR3 nucleotides read TGCGCCAGCAGCCAAGTGTACGCGGGAGCCACCGGGGAGCTGTTTTTT. It codes for CASSQVYAGATGELFF.

The chain couples TRBV5-6 to TRBJ2-5; D ambiguous. CDR1 and CDR2 (germline): SGHDT, YYEEEE. The CDR3 runs 15 residues. Trimming removed 0 bases from V and 0 bases from J, with 9 bases in between. The CDR3 here is CASSLAGGHQETQYF. DNA for the CDR3: TGTGCCAGCAGCTTGGCCGGTGGGCACCAAGAGACCCAGTACTTC.

V and J are TRBV7-2 and TRBJ1-1; 7 nucleotides agree with TRBD1. Germline V gives CDR1 SGHTA, CDR2 FQGNSA. This CDR3 is built from 15 residues. The ends lost 2 bases at V and 1 base at J; junction bases unmatched: 4. The CDR3 DNA reads as TGTGCCAGCAGCTTACGGGGACAGACGAACACTGAAGCTTTCTTT. Translated, it gives CASSLRGQTNTEAFF.

This clone was observed a handful of times. J is TRBJ2-1 and V is TRBV30; D is possibly TRBD1 (6 bases). Germline loops: CDR1 GTSNPN, CDR2 SVGIG (reference sequence). The CDR3 covers 13 residues. V was cut by 4 bases and J by 9 bases, with 16 bases left in between. CDR3 DNA: TGTGCCTGGACCAAAGGGACAATGGGTGAGCAGTTCTTC. Protein sequence: CAWTKGTMGEQFF.

This chain links TRBV29-1 with TRBJ2-1; the D gene is possibly TRBD2 (5 bases). The CDR3 sequence is 11 residues long. Deletions cut 3 bases from V and 6 bases from J, with 6 bases between. Germline V gene lookup returns CDR1 SQVTM and CDR2 ANQGSEA. The CDR3 DNA follows: TGCAGCGTTGAGCGGGCCAATGAGCAGTTCTTC. It codes for CSVERANEQFF.

This clone was found a few times. The V call is TRBV29-1, the J call TRBJ2-1, with D unclear. Germline CDR1 SQVTM, CDR2 ANQGSEA. V lost 7 bases to trimming and J lost 7 bases, with 11 bases between them. The CDR3 is 11 amino acids. This chain's CDR3 is CSGPKGNEQFF. In DNA form, the CDR3 reads TGCAGCGGCCCCAAGGGTAATGAGCAGTTCTTC.

The V call is TRBV12-2, the J call TRBJ2-1; the table calls TRBD2, which could not be checked here. TRBV12-2 is an annotated pseudogene. CDR3 size: 12 residues. CDR3 residues: CASAGSYNEQFF. DNA for the CDR3: TGTGCGTCAGCGGGGTCCTACAATGAGCAGTTCTTC.

This clone was seen more than once but under ten times. The rearrangement uses TRBV5-1 and TRBJ2-5; 11 bases map to TRBD2. This CDR3 comprises 15 residues. The germline V gene encodes CDR1 SGHRS and CDR2 YFSETQ. V lost 4 bases, J lost 9 bases, and 11 bases stayed unmatched. The chain's CDR3 is CASSPTSGVRSAQYF. CDR3 DNA: TGCGCCAGCAGCCCGACTAGCGGGGTGCGGTCGGCCCAGTACTTC.